The present T cell receptor beta chain was sequenced within a study of neurological immune-mediated disorders. Many counts were recorded for this clonotype. Time point meaning: technical triplicate 2. CD4+ or CD8+ T cells, about a million per library, were used for sorted libraries. Germline-derived CDR1 and CDR2 are SGHTA and FQGNSA. The CDR3 extends over 15 amino acids. The ends were cut back, 4 bases at V and 7 bases at J, with 14 bases in the middle. Using its own MiXCR run on the 5' RACE reads, TCRdb lists one record per CDR3 protein. The repertoire holds under 35,000 distinct CDR3 sequences, less than 15% seen once, with 5.2% in the top ten.

The source is a female donor with HTLV-1-associated myelopathy (HAM/TSP). Sequenced sample: CD4+ T cells from blood. The genes are TRBV7-2 and TRBJ1-6; the D gene is possibly TRBD1 (6 bases). Written as DNA, the CDR3 is TGTGCCAGCAGCTCCGGACAGAGGGGCAATTCACCCCTCCACTTT. It yields the protein CASSSGQRGNSPLHF.